The rows below give T cell receptor beta chains drawn from one sample of a study of T cell repertoires in cytomegalovirus infection. MiXCR, run by TCRdb on the reads, gives a single entry per CDR3 protein. The sample contains approximately 100,000 distinct CDR3 sequences, 23% of which appear only once. The material sequenced was CD8+ T cells from PBMCs. These receptors were obtained from a human donor in good health (CMV status not recorded). Some clones in this sample may be carry-over from other donors' samples. The CDR3 runs from the conserved cysteine through the conserved F or W. The order of the fields is D gene, clone size, J gene, V gene, CDR3 DNA, CDR3 protein. A D gene is named only where the DNA matches it firmly. Part of the rows lack a size; the others show once, few, many or a class for expanded clones.

D gene: -
clone size: -
J gene: TRBJ2-1
V gene: TRBV24-1
CDR3 DNA: TGTGCCACCAGTGAATCGGCATTCAGCTCCTACAATGAGCAGTTCTTC
CDR3 protein: CATSESAFSSYNEQFF

D gene: -
clone size: few
J gene: TRBJ1-6
V gene: TRBV19
CDR3 DNA: TGTGCCAGTAGTACCAACGAAAATTCACCCCTCCACTTT
CDR3 protein: CASSTNENSPLHF

D gene: -
clone size: -
J gene: TRBJ2-7
V gene: TRBV27
CDR3 DNA: TGTGCCAGCAGTTTATTAGGCAAAACCTACGAGCAGTACTTC
CDR3 protein: CASSLLGKTYEQYF

D gene: -
clone size: many
J gene: TRBJ2-1
V gene: TRBV13
CDR3 DNA: TGTGCCAGCAGCAAACCGGACGGGGACAATGAGCAGTTCTTC
CDR3 protein: CASSKPDGDNEQFF

D gene: -
clone size: -
J gene: TRBJ1-5
V gene: TRBV15
CDR3 DNA: TGTGCCACCAGCAGACGCCGACGGAGCCTGGATCAGCCCCAGCATTTT
CDR3 protein: CATSRRRRSLDQPQHF

D gene: -
clone size: many
J gene: TRBJ1-1
V gene: TRBV7-3
CDR3 DNA: TGTGCCAGCAGCTTAGGACTACAGGGATCCACTGAAGCTTTCTTT
CDR3 protein: CASSLGLQGSTEAFF

D gene: -
clone size: -
J gene: TRBJ2-1
V gene: TRBV5-1
CDR3 DNA: TGCGCCAGCAGCTTGTCGGGACTGCCGAGGGATGAGCAGTTCTTC
CDR3 protein: CASSLSGLPRDEQFF

D gene: TRBD2
clone size: -
J gene: TRBJ2-1
V gene: TRBV7-6
CDR3 DNA: TGTGCCAGCGCGGGAGGGGTAAATGAGCAGTTCTTC
CDR3 protein: CASAGGVNEQFF

D gene: TRBD1
clone size: many
J gene: TRBJ2-7
V gene: TRBV6-5
CDR3 DNA: TGTGCCAGCAGTTACTCACCCACAGGGGGAACCCCCTACGAGCAGTACTTC
CDR3 protein: CASSYSPTGGTPYEQYF

D gene: -
clone size: -
J gene: TRBJ2-5
V gene: TRBV28
CDR3 DNA: TGTGCCAGCATGAGGACCGGGGCAGAGACCCAGTACTTC
CDR3 protein: CASMRTGAETQYF

D gene: -
clone size: few
J gene: TRBJ1-5
V gene: TRBV6-2/TRBV6-3
CDR3 DNA: TGTGCCAGCGACGGCAGGATCCGGGATGGGCCCCAGCATTTT
CDR3 protein: CASDGRIRDGPQHF

D gene: -
clone size: many
J gene: TRBJ2-1
V gene: TRBV7-2
CDR3 DNA: TGTGCCAGCAGCTTAGCGTACGGGAGTGAGCAGTTCTTC
CDR3 protein: CASSLAYGSEQFF

D gene: -
clone size: -
J gene: TRBJ1-1
V gene: TRBV19
CDR3 DNA: TGTGCCAGTAGTATTGGTCGGAACACTGAAGCTTTCTTT
CDR3 protein: CASSIGRNTEAFF

D gene: -
clone size: -
J gene: TRBJ2-3
V gene: TRBV7-9
CDR3 DNA: TGTGCCAGCAGCCCCGAGGGCACAGATACGCAGTATTTT
CDR3 protein: CASSPEGTDTQYF

D gene: -
clone size: -
J gene: TRBJ2-5
V gene: TRBV6-1
CDR3 DNA: TGTGCCAGCAGTGCTTGGAGCGGCGACCAAGAGACCCAGTACTTC
CDR3 protein: CASSAWSGDQETQYF

D gene: -
clone size: once
J gene: TRBJ1-2
V gene: TRBV29-1
CDR3 DNA: TGCAGCGTTGAAGATGAGACAGCTAACTATGGCTACACCTTC
CDR3 protein: CSVEDETANYGYTF